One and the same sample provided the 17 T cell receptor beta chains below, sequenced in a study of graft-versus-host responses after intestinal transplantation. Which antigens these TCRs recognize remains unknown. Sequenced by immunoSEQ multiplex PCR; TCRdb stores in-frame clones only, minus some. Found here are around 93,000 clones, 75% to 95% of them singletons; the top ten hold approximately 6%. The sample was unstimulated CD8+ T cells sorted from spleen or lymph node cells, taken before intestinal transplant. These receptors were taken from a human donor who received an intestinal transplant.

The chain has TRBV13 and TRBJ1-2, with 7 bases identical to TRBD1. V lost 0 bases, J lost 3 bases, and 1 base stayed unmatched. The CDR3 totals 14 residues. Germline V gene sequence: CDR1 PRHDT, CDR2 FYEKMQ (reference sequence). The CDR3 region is CASSLGQGYYGYTF. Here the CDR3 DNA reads TGTGCCAGCAGCTTAGGACAGGGGTACTATGGCTACACCTTC. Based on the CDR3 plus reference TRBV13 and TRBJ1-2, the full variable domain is AAGVIQSPRHLIKEKRETATLKCYPIPRHDTVYWYQQGPGQDPQFLISFYEKMQSDKGSIPDRFSAQQFSDYHSELNMSSLELGDSALYFCASSLGQGYYGYTFGSGTRLTVV.

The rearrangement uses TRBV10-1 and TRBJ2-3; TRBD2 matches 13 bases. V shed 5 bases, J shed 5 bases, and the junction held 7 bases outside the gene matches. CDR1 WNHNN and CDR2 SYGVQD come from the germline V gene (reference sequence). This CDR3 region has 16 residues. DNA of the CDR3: TGCGCCAGCAGTCCCGGACTAGCGGGAGCTCGAGATACGCAGTATTTT. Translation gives CASSPGLAGARDTQYF.

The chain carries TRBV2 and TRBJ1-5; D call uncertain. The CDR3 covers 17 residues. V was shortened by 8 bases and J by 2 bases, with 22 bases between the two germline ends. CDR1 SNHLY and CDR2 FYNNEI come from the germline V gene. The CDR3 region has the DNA TGTGCCAGCGGGCTCGATCTGGACCCGGCGGGCAATCAGCCCCAGCATTTT. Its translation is CASGLDLDPAGNQPQHF.

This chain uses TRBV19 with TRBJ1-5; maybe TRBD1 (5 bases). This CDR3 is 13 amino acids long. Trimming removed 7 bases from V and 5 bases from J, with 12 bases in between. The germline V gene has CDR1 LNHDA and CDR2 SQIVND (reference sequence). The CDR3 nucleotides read TGTGCCAGTACCCAGGGCTGGGATCAGCCCCAGCATTTT. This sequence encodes CASTQGWDQPQHF.

Written as DNA, the CDR3 is TGCGCCAGCAGCGAAAAGGGACTAGCGGAGGTAGGTTACTACGAGCAGTACTTC. Residues: CASSEKGLAEVGYYEQYF. The rearrangement links TRBV5-1 to TRBJ2-7, with 11 bases matching TRBD2. Germline V gives CDR1 SGHRS, CDR2 YFSETQ. The CDR3 covers 18 residues. V gave up 4 bases and J gave up 3 bases; unmatched junction bases: 15.

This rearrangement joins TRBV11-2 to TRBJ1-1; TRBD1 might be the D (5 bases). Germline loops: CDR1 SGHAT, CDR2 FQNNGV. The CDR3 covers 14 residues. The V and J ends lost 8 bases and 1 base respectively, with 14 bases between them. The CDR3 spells CASVGREGNTEAFF. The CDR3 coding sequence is TGTGCCAGCGTCGGCAGGGAAGGGAACACTGAAGCTTTCTTT.

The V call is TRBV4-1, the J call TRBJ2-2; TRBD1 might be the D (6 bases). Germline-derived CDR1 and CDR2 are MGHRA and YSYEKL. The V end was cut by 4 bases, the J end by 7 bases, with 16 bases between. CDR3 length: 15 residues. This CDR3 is CASSRGQGLGGELFF. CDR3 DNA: TGCGCCAGCAGCCGGGGGCAGGGGCTGGGCGGGGAGCTGTTTTTT.

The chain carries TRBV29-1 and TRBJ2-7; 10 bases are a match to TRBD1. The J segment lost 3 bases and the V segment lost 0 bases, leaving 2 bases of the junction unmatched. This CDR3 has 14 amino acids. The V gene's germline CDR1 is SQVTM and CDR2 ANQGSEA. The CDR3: CSVEDRTGGYEQYF. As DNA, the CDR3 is TGCAGCGTTGAAGATAGGACAGGGGGCTACGAGCAGTACTTC.

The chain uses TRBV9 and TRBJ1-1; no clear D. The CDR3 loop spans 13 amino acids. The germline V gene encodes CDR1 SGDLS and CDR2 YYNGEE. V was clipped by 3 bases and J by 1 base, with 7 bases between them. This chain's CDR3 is CASSAEANTEAFF. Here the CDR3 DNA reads TGTGCCAGCAGCGCAGAAGCGAACACTGAAGCTTTCTTT.

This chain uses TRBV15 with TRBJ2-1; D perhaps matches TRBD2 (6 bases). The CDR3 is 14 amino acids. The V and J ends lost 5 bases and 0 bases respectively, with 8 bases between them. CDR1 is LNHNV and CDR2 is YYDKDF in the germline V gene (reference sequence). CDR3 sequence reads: CATSAGSSYNEQFF. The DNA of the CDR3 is TGTGCCACCAGCGCCGGGAGCTCCTACAATGAGCAGTTCTTC.

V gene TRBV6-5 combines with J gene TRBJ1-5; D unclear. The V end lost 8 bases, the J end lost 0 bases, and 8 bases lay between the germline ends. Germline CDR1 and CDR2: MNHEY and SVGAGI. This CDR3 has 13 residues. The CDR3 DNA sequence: TGTGCCAGCGGGCCTTATAGCAATCAGCCCCAGCATTTT. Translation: CASGPYSNQPQHF.

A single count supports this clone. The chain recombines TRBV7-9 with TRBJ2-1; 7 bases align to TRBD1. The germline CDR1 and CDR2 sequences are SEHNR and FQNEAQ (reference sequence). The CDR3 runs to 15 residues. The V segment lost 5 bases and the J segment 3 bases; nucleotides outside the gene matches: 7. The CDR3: CASSDRDSFYNEQFF. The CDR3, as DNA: TGTGCCAGCAGCGACCGGGACAGCTTCTACAATGAGCAGTTCTTC. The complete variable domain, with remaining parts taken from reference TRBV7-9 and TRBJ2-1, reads DTGVSQNPRHKITKRGQNVTFRCDPISEHNRLYWYRQTLGQGPEFLTYFQNEAQLEKSRLLSDRFSAERPKGSFSTLEIQRTEQGDSAMYLCASSDRDSFYNEQFFGPGTRLTVL.

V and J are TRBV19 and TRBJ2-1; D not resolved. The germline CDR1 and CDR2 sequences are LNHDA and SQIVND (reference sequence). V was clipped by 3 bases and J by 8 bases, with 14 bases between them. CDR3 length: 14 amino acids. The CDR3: CASSIWGEFDEQFF. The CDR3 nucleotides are TGTGCCAGTAGTATTTGGGGTGAGTTCGATGAGCAGTTCTTC. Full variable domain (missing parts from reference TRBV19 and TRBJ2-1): DGGITQSPKYLFRKEGQNVTLSCEQNLNHDAMYWYRQDPGQGLRLIYYSQIVNDFQKGDIAEGYSVSREKKESFPLTVTSAQKNPTAFYLCASSIWGEFDEQFFGPGTRLTVL.

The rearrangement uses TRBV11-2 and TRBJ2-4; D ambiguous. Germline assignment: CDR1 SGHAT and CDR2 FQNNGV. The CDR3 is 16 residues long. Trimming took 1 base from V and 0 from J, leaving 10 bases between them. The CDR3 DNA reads TGTGCCAGCAGCTTAGTCCCAGACACAGCCAAAAACATTCAGTACTTC. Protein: CASSLVPDTAKNIQYF.

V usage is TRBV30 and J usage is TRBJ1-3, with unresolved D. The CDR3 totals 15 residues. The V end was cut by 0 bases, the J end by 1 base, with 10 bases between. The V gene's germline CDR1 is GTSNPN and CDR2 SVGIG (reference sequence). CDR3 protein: CAWSVPRVSGNTIYF. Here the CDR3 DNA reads TGTGCCTGGAGTGTACCAAGGGTTTCTGGAAACACCATATATTTT. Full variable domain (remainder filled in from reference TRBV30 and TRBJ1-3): SQTIHQWPATLVQPVGSPLSLECTVEGTSNPNLYWYRQAAGRGLQLLFYSVGIGQISSEVPQNLSASRPQDRQFILSSKKLLLSDSGFYLCAWSVPRVSGNTIYFGEGSWLTVV.

The CDR3 DNA reads as TGTGCCATCAGTGAACACAGGGATGGCTACACCTTC. Encoded protein: CAISEHRDGYTF. The chain links TRBV10-3 to TRBJ1-2, with D maybe TRBD1 (6 bases). The CDR3 contains 12 residues. Germline CDR1 is ENHRY and CDR2 is SYGVKD. The ends were cut back, 3 bases at V and 6 bases at J, with 8 bases in the middle.

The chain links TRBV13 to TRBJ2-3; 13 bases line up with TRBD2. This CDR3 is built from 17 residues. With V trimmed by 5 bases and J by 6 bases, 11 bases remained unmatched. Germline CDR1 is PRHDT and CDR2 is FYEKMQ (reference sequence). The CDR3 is CASSEMTGTSGVDTQYF. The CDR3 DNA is TGTGCCAGCAGCGAAATGACCGGGACTAGCGGGGTGGATACGCAGTATTTT.